The entry below describes one T cell receptor beta chain. The cDNA 3' end received a ligated oligonucleotide with a UMI. An equimolar mix of RC1.1 and RC1.2 primed the beta chain across TRBC1 and TRBC2. TCRdb used MiXCR to reprocess the UMI-ligation and nested PCR reads, holding one entry per CDR3 protein. The sample has about 30,000 distinct CDR3 sequences; roughly 7.2% are singletons. In germline, CDR1 is LGHDT, CDR2 YNNKEL (reference sequence). This CDR3 is built from 17 residues. The V segment lost 3 bases and the J segment 0 bases; nucleotides outside the gene matches: 5. The data were taken from a study of quantifying T cell responses using KT2 cells. At the level of the study: RNA was reverse transcribed with TCR alpha and beta constant-region primers.

KT2 cells were mixed with fixed PBMC numbers at varying ratios. The sequenced sample was PBMCs spiked with cells of the T cell clone KT2. This TCR came from a human donor. This chain connects TRBV3-1 to TRBJ1-6; 7 bases are a match to TRBD1. The DNA of the CDR3 is TGTGCCAGCAGCCAGAGGACAGGTAGCTCCTATAATTCACCCCTCCACTTT. It yields the protein CASSQRTGSSYNSPLHF.